These 25 T cell receptor beta chains were all obtained from the same sample, sequenced in a study of blood T cell repertoires in COVID-19. TCRdb's copy holds only in-frame clones and misses some; the assay was immunoSEQ multiplex PCR. The sample lists about 130,000 clones; over 75% were seen once. Sequencing input: peripheral blood. The source is a man in his 60s with acute or convalescent COVID-19.

The chain combines TRBV5-1 with TRBJ2-7, with D possibly TRBD1 on 5 matching bases. This CDR3 is built from 16 residues. The germline V gene encodes CDR1 SGHRS and CDR2 YFSETQ. The germline V and J ends were trimmed by 5 bases and 3 bases, with 21 bases remaining between them. The CDR3 sequence: CASRSAQGLVGYEQYF. DNA for the CDR3: TGCGCCAGCAGATCCGCCCAGGGTCTTGTTGGCTACGAGCAGTACTTC.

J is TRBJ1-6 and V is TRBV13; 8 bases fit TRBD1. CDR1 and CDR2 from the germline V gene are PRHDT and FYEKMQ (reference sequence). CDR3 size: 14 residues. The V and J ends lost 4 bases and 11 bases, in that order; junction bases with no gene match: 7. CDR3 sequence: CASSSRDRRAPLHF. In DNA form, the CDR3 reads TGTGCCAGCAGCTCACGGGACAGGCGGGCACCCCTCCACTTT.

The chain joins TRBV18 to TRBJ2-7; TRBD1 matches at 12 bases. Germline V gene lookup returns CDR1 KGHSH and CDR2 LQKENI. The CDR3 is 16 residues long. The junction had 8 bases not matched to a gene; V was cut back by 3 bases and J by 5 bases. For the CDR3, the DNA is TGTGCCAGCTCACCCCTCCCGGGACAGGGGGCGGACGAGCAGTACTTC. Residues: CASSPLPGQGADEQYF.

The CDR3 sequence: CASSAGGTNEKLFF. CDR3 bases: TGTGCCAGCAGCGCTGGCGGGACTAATGAAAAACTGTTTTTT. The rearrangement joins TRBV9 to TRBJ1-4; D ambiguous. CDR1 is SGDLS and CDR2 is YYNGEE in the germline V gene. Trimming cost V 3 bases and J 2 bases, with 8 bases left between them. This CDR3 contains 14 residues. Using reference TRBV9 and TRBJ1-4 for the parts outside the CDR3, the full variable domain is DSGVTQTPKHLITATGQRVTLRCSPRSGDLSVYWYQQSLDQGLQFLIQYYNGEERAKGNILERFSAQQFPDLHSELNLSSLELGDSALYFCASSAGGTNEKLFFGSGTQLSVL.

The CDR3 coding sequence is TGCGCCAGCAGGGGGGGACAGGGGGTAGAGACCCAGTACTTC. Translating gives CASRGGQGVETQYF. The chain links TRBV10-2 to TRBJ2-5; 11 nucleotides match TRBD1. Trimming cost V 6 bases and J 4 bases; bases outside gene matches: 4. This CDR3 region has 14 residues. Germline V CDR1 and CDR2: WSHSY, SAAADI.

The V and J genes are TRBV5-1 and TRBJ2-7; D perhaps matches TRBD2 (5 bases). Germline V gives CDR1 SGHRS, CDR2 YFSETQ. V was cut by 0 bases and J by 1 base, with 11 bases left in between. There are 15 residues in the CDR3. The CDR3 region is CASSLEAGTSYEQYF. CDR3 coding DNA: TGCGCCAGCAGCTTGGAGGCGGGTACGTCCTACGAGCAGTACTTC. Supplemented by reference TRBV5-1 and TRBJ2-7, the full variable domain reads KAGVTQTPRYLIKTRGQQVTLSCSPISGHRSVSWYQQTPGQGLQFLFEYFSETQRNKGNFPGRFSGRQFSNSRSEMNVSTLELGDSALYLCASSLEAGTSYEQYFGPGTRLTVT.

This clone has a handful of counts. The gene calls are TRBV6-5 and TRBJ2-7; TRBD1 is a possible D gene (5 bases). V shed 8 bases and J shed 2 bases, with 13 bases lying between them. Germline CDR1 MNHEY, CDR2 SVGAGI. There are 13 residues in the CDR3. This chain's CDR3 is CASGQGLTYEQYF. CDR3 DNA sequence: TGTGCCAGCGGACAAGGATTAACCTACGAGCAGTACTTC.

The V and J genes are TRBV11-2 and TRBJ1-2; D unresolved. Germline V gene lookup returns CDR1 SGHAT and CDR2 FQNNGV. There are 14 residues in the CDR3. The V end lost 1 base, the J end lost 1 base, and 7 bases lay between the germline ends. CDR3 in DNA: TGTGCCAGCAGCTTAGGACACAATAACTATGGCTACACCTTC. Its translation is CASSLGHNNYGYTF.

The chain uses TRBV19 and TRBJ1-5; the match to TRBD1 covers 9 bases. CDR1 is LNHDA and CDR2 is SQIVND in the germline V gene (reference sequence). V gave up 5 bases and J gave up 3 bases; unmatched junction bases: 8. This CDR3 is 16 amino acids long. The CDR3 nucleotides read TGTGCCAGTAGTGAGAAGGGACAGGGCTACAATCAGCCCCAGCATTTT. Its protein is CASSEKGQGYNQPQHF.

The chain links TRBV20-1 to TRBJ1-5; unclear D gene. Between the trimmed V and J ends, which lost 3 bases and 7 bases, there was a span of 13 bases. The CDR3 loop spans 13 amino acids. Per germline, CDR1 DFQATT and CDR2 SNEGSKA (reference sequence). CDR3 nucleotide sequence: TGCAGTGCTAGTGGAGGGAGCGGGCAGCCCCAGCATTTT. Its protein product is CSASGGSGQPQHF.

The chain has TRBV3-1 (or the pseudogene TRBV3-2) and TRBJ2-1, with a weak D call TRBD2 (6 bases). In germline, CDR1 is LGHDT, CDR2 YNNKEL (reference sequence). This CDR3 has 13 residues. Trimming shortened V by 8 bases and J by 3 bases, and 11 bases separated the two germline ends. The CDR3 spells CASGSGYYNEQFF. The CDR3 DNA reads TGTGCCAGCGGTAGCGGTTACTACAATGAGCAGTTCTTC.

The rearrangement joins TRBV9 to TRBJ2-5; TRBD2 is a possible D gene (5 bases). The germline CDR1 and CDR2 sequences are SGDLS and YYNGEE. There are 14 residues in the CDR3. Trimming stripped 0 bases from V and 4 bases from J, with 10 bases between. In nucleotides, the CDR3 is TGTGCCAGCAGCGTAGGTCCGGGAAGAGAGACCCAGTACTTC. Protein: CASSVGPGRETQYF.

This chain connects TRBV29-1 to TRBJ2-1; possibly TRBD2 for D (6 bases). CDR1 is SQVTM and CDR2 is ANQGSEA in the germline V gene. V gave up 3 bases and J gave up 5 bases, with 14 bases separating them. The CDR3 is 14 amino acids. CDR3 bases: TGCAGCGTTGACCGCGGGAAGTCAAACAATGAGCAGTTCTTC. Residues: CSVDRGKSNNEQFF.

This chain uses TRBV28 with TRBJ2-2; D not certain. This CDR3 is built from 12 residues. The germline V gene has CDR1 MDHEN and CDR2 SYDVKM. V was pared by 5 bases and J by 1 base, with 2 bases between. The DNA of the CDR3 is TGTGCCAGCAGTCAGAACACCGGGGAGCTGTTTTTT. Its protein is CASSQNTGELFF.

V is TRBV10-3 and J is TRBJ1-2; D is undetermined. This CDR3 is 14 amino acids long. Germline CDR1 reads ENHRY; CDR2 reads SYGVKD. The V gene lost 0 bases and the J gene lost 0 bases, with 5 bases spanning the gap. CDR3 sequence: CAISESTANYGYTF. The CDR3, as DNA: TGTGCCATCAGTGAGTCAACAGCTAACTATGGCTACACCTTC.

This clone was found a few times. The chain combines TRBV27 with TRBJ2-7; 11 bases align to TRBD1. The CDR3 is made up of 16 amino acids. Germline CDR1 reads MNHEY; CDR2 reads SMNVEV (reference sequence). With 5 bases clipped from V and 5 bases from J, the junction kept 11 bases outside the gene matches. The CDR3 DNA sequence: TGTGCCAGCAGTATTACGGACCCGGGACAGGGGGACGAGCAGTACTTC. Amino acid sequence: CASSITDPGQGDEQYF.

The chain is built from TRBV27 and TRBJ2-3; weak D call: TRBD1 (5 bases). V lost 6 bases, J lost 1 base, and 20 bases lay in between. Germline V gene sequence: CDR1 MNHEY, CDR2 SMNVEV (reference sequence). This CDR3 has 17 residues. The CDR3 coding sequence is TGTGCCAGCAGCAGAAGCCGGGCCCTCAGGGGCACAGATACGCAGTATTTT. The encoded protein is CASSRSRALRGTDTQYF.

The chain employs TRBV9 and TRBJ2-1, with 8 bases that match TRBD2. Trimming removed 4 bases from V and 9 bases from J; junction bases left unmatched: 12. Per germline, CDR1 SGDLS and CDR2 YYNGEE. The CDR3 extends over 15 amino acids. The CDR3: CASSPRGAGDFEQFF. CDR3 nucleotides: TGTGCCAGCAGCCCTCGGGGAGCGGGAGATTTTGAGCAGTTCTTC. Variable domain in full (rest from reference TRBV9 and TRBJ2-1): DSGVTQTPKHLITATGQRVTLRCSPRSGDLSVYWYQQSLDQGLQFLIQYYNGEERAKGNILERFSAQQFPDLHSELNLSSLELGDSALYFCASSPRGAGDFEQFFGPGTRLTVL.

This sequence joins TRBV6-5 and TRBJ2-2, with a weak D call TRBD1 (5 bases). The CDR3 extends over 14 amino acids. Trimming stripped 4 bases from V and 4 bases from J, with 10 bases between. Germline lookup yields CDR1 MNHEY and CDR2 SVGAGI. The CDR3 region has the DNA TGTGCCAGCAGTTCCCGACAGTTCACCGGGGAGCTGTTTTTT. Its translation is CASSSRQFTGELFF.

This chain joins TRBV11-3 and TRBJ1-3; D unclear. Germline lookup yields CDR1 SGHNT and CDR2 YENEEA. Between the trimmed V and J ends, which lost 0 bases and 4 bases, there was a span of 4 bases. The CDR3 runs 13 residues. CDR3 sequence: CASSLDAGNTIYF. Here the CDR3 DNA reads TGTGCCAGCAGCTTAGATGCGGGAAACACCATATATTTT. The whole variable domain, remainder taken from reference TRBV11-3 and TRBJ1-3, is EAGVVQSPRYKIIEKKQPVAFWCNPISGHNTLYWYLQNLGQGPELLIRYENEEAVDDSQLPKDRFSAERLKGVDSTLKIQPAELGDSAVYLCASSLDAGNTIYFGEGSWLTVV.

Worth noting for this clone: The junction departs from the called germline gene at one end, perhaps through a read error. The chain has TRBV6-1 and TRBJ1-1, with 10 bases lining up with TRBD1. In germline, CDR1 is MNHNS, CDR2 SASEGT. The CDR3 contains 15 residues. The CDR3 region has the DNA TGTGCCAGCAGTCAAGCCGGGACAGGGGCATCTGAAGCTTTCTTT. It encodes CASSQAGTGASEAFF.

The rearrangement links TRBV29-1 to TRBJ2-5, with D unclear. CDR1 and CDR2 (germline): SQVTM, ANQGSEA. The V end was cut by 5 bases, the J end by 2 bases, with 9 bases between. This CDR3 comprises 12 residues. CDR3 DNA sequence: TGCAGCGTTATGACTGCGCAAGAGACCCAGTACTTC. It yields the protein CSVMTAQETQYF.

The rearrangement links TRBV9 to TRBJ2-7; D might be TRBD1 (5 bases). Germline-derived CDR1 and CDR2 are SGDLS and YYNGEE. Trimming cost V 2 bases and J 1 base, with 10 bases left between them. The CDR3 extends over 14 amino acids. DNA for the CDR3: TGTGCCAGCAGCGTCTCGGACAATTCCTACGAGCAGTACTTC. Its protein product is CASSVSDNSYEQYF.

V usage is TRBV30 and J usage is TRBJ1-1; D remains ambiguous. This CDR3 contains 11 residues. The V end lost 3 bases, the J end lost 10 bases, and 12 bases lay between the germline ends. CDR1 and CDR2 (germline): GTSNPN, SVGIG (reference sequence). CDR3 sequence: CAWSPTERAFF. CDR3 DNA sequence: TGTGCCTGGAGCCCAACTGAGAGAGCTTTCTTT.

The CDR3 sequence is CASPRGTEQFF. In DNA form, the CDR3 reads TGTGCCAGCCCCAGGGGGACTGAGCAGTTCTTC. The gene calls are TRBV28 and TRBJ2-1, with TRBD1 matching 7 bases. This CDR3 has 11 residues. The V gene's germline CDR1 is MDHEN and CDR2 SYDVKM. The trim removed 8 bases at V and 9 bases at J, leaving 4 bases unmatched.